This TCR beta chain appears in the sequencing data of a study of graft-versus-host responses after intestinal transplantation. For the study at large: Multivisceral, liver-intestinal, or isolated intestinal grafts were transplanted into recipients. Induction with anti-thymocyte globulin, then tacrolimus and steroids for about 3 years, was given to all recipients.

Details on this clone: Antigen specificity is unknown.

Germline V gene data show CDR1 as SGHRS and CDR2 as YFSETQ. The CDR3 spans 15 residues. The V end was cut by 3 bases, the J end by 7 bases, with 16 bases between. Study observations and caveats: High graft-versus-host to host-versus-graft clonal ratios were seen in allografts of patients with graft-donor T cell macrochimerism. GvH clones were identified in recipient marrow, with some first appearing in ileum or blood.

Sequenced by immunoSEQ multiplex PCR; TCRdb stores in-frame clones only, minus some. The repertoire has around 13,000 clones, more than 85% of them found once; the top ten carry approximately 4.4%. The chain links TRBV5-1 to TRBJ1-4; maybe TRBD1 (5 bases). The sequence was obtained from a human patient who received an intestinal transplant, so some T cells may come from the graft donor. The sample consisted of PBMCs, taken around 3 years after intestinal transplantation. The CDR3 DNA follows: TGCGCCAGCAGCTCCGATTGGGGACCGGGTGAAAAACTGTTTTTT. Its protein is CASSSDWGPGEKLFF. The variable domain in full, completed from reference TRBV5-1 and TRBJ1-4, reads KAGVTQTPRYLIKTRGQQVTLSCSPISGHRSVSWYQQTPGQGLQFLFEYFSETQRNKGNFPGRFSGRQFSNSRSEMNVSTLELGDSALYLCASSSDWGPGEKLFFGSGTQLSVL.